This TCR beta chain was sequenced in a study of blood T cell repertoires in COVID-19. V gave up 6 bases and J gave up 4 bases, with 7 bases separating them. Germline V gene lookup returns CDR1 MNHEY and CDR2 SVGAGI. The CDR3 spans 12 residues. Repertoires were generated with immunoSEQ multiplex PCR, while TCRdb's copy carries only in-frame clones and drops some. The sample has about 200,000 clones, 81% seen once; the top ten hold around 9.3%. Everyone who took part was roughly 18 to 89 years old, and they came from roughly 25 US areas. Clinical history as reported by participants underpinned cohort assignment.

Sequencing was carried out using PBMCs or T cells enriched from blood (not recorded which). This rearrangement joins TRBV6-5 to TRBJ2-1, with D possibly matching TRBD1 (5 bases). This TCR derives from a woman aged 50 to 60 with acute COVID-19. CDR3 amino acids: CASRDIYNEQFF. The CDR3 DNA is TGTGCCAGCAGGGACATATACAATGAGCAGTTCTTC.